This TCR beta chain originates from a study of shared clonotypes between healthy human individuals (dated by TCRdb to the early 2020s). Background for the entire study: A few men and a couple of women, aged 18 to 49 years, made up the cohort. For each donor, CD4 naive and CD4 memory were each run on three plates, CD8 naive on two plates, and CD8 memory on one plate. To estimate repertoire size and how much clonotype sharing occurs between individuals, the study deeply sequenced the blood TCR repertoires of several healthy adults. Different laboratories and diverse techniques were used to prepare libraries and sequence TCR repertoires, to increase sequencing depth and limit assay-specific biases. Between about 0.85 and 10 billion PBMCs per donor were obtained by leukapheresis. What the study reported, not specific to this receptor: Compared with non-shared clonotypes, clonotypes shared by all four sorted-subset donors had higher generation probabilities. Across four donors, around 5% of naive CD4, approximately 3.5% of naive CD8, 2.3% of memory CD4, and approximately 0.4% of memory CD8 clonotypes were shared. Pairwise subsampling led to the expectation that sequencing depth would affect the degree of clonotype sharing among donors. Because the study included only a small number of donors, the genetic and exposure-history diversity represented was limited. Only blood was sampled, and tissue TCR repertoires likely differ from those in blood. Rarefaction of sorted-subset datasets indicated incomplete sequencing despite the large sequencing depth. Estimated clonotype richness was generally larger for naive than for memory subsets.

Donors were healthy HIV-negative adults with no recently reported acute infections or vaccinations. Every donor was a Caucasian adult residing in Nashville, Tennessee, USA. CD4+ T cells were enriched by magnetic negative selection; naive cells were then positively selected on CD45RA, and the negative fraction formed the memory subset. After blood collection by leukapheresis, PBMCs were isolated using Ficoll-Histopaque density gradient centrifugation and then cryopreserved in the vapor phase of liquid nitrogen. Analytical flow cytometry was used to check the purity and quantity of every magnetically sorted T cell population. Genomic DNA was isolated from each sorted fraction and quantified by UV absorbance on a Nanodrop 2000c. Regarding this clone: Its antigen remains unidentified. The input lacks base qualities; no much larger clone sits a single base away.

Using the deep immunoSEQ assay, multiplex PCR amplified TCR CDR3 regions from genomic DNA. For each cell subset, the extracted genomic DNA was distributed evenly across all wells of several immunoSEQ 96-well plates, and each plate served as one replicate. For sorted subsets, around 200 ng genomic DNA, equal to 25,000 to 35,000 T cell genomes, was loaded into each replicate PCR. Purified libraries were quantified with a Qubit 3.0 fluorometer, sized on a Bioanalyzer 2100, and re-quantified with the KAPA Library Quantification kit. Every immunoSEQ 96-well plate was sequenced on a dedicated single-read 150-cycle Illumina NextSeq 550 flow cell. The authors' pipeline ran thus. Because the immunoSEQ output included only junctional sequences and no quality scores, the filtering could not be the same as the filtering used for full-length reads. Sequences were annotated with PyIR, a Python wrapper for IgBLAST v1.9, using IMGT germline references to assign V/J genes and CDR3. Reads with weak V/J assignments (E-value above 1e-6), missing CDR3, stop codons, out-of-frame junctions, or ambiguous translated residues were removed. V3J clonotypes were defined as sequences sharing an identical inferred V gene, J gene, and CDR3 amino acid sequence. The percentage overlap between two repertoires was calculated by dividing the number of shared unique clonotypes by the size of the smaller repertoire. Richness of each repertoire was evaluated using RTK rarefaction, the Chao1 estimator, and Recon v2.1 estimates of unobserved clonotypes. For all TCRbeta clonotypes obtained by the gDNA method from several donors, generation probabilities were computed with OLGA. In TCRdb, the immuneACCESS table is reduced to in-frame sequences with V and J assigned. These tables do not hold every clone; where another copy was compared, an unresolved V gene accounts for under half, and the others remain unexplained. The V and J calls and the clone size are those of that table, but D and trimming were determined from the DNA. The sample data list approximately 2.5 million clones, and around nine tenths of these were observed just once. Of the sample, 0.11% to 0.15% is held by the ten largest clones.

Trimming takes 5 bases off V and 4 bases off J; junction bases not matched to a gene: 11. CDR1 and CDR2 are read off the germline V gene (reference sequence) as SEHNR and FQNEAQ. Taken from cysteine to phenylalanine, the CDR3 has 15 residues. Only the CDR3 region is kept as DNA, spanning 45 bases read in frame from base 1. The sequenced material came from naive CD4+ T cells sorted from blood. The cell subset or site label here, explained by the study, means: CD45RA+ positively selected. Here the chain combines TRBV7-9 and TRBJ2-7; the central 7 bases match TRBD1. This TCR was sampled from a man younger than 35 in good health. CDR3 loop: CASSTWTGALYEQYF. Read as DNA, the sequence is TGTGCCAGCAGCACATGGACAGGCGCCTTATACGAGCAGTACTTC.